This T cell receptor (beta chain) was documented in a study of blood T cells in healthy people across ages. Combining a sample-barcoded 5' primer with a J-beta primer mix, a second PCR ran for roughly 6 to 12 cycles. TCRdb re-analysed the 5' RACE reads in MiXCR, keeping a single row per CDR3 protein. The sample comprises 750,000 to 1,000,000 distinct CDR3 sequences, 25% to 35% of which are singletons, and roughly a tenth rests with the top ten. The CDR3 is 13 amino acids. The V gene lost 5 bases and the J gene lost 7 bases, with 14 bases spanning the gap. CDR1 is SGHTA, CDR2 FQGNSA, per germline. These records were also assigned to another study, of T cells of mothers and their children. From that second work: Material was donated by three healthy Caucasian mothers and their six children. The output of TCR recombination is shaped by thymic selection similarly in related and unrelated pairs.

The chain has TRBV7-2 and TRBJ2-5; perhaps TRBD1 as D (6 bases). The sequencing sample was made of blood. The receptor's source is a middle-aged woman in good health. CDR3 coding DNA: TGTGCCAGCAGCCCGATGGACAGAATGACCCAGTACTTC. The encoded protein is CASSPMDRMTQYF.